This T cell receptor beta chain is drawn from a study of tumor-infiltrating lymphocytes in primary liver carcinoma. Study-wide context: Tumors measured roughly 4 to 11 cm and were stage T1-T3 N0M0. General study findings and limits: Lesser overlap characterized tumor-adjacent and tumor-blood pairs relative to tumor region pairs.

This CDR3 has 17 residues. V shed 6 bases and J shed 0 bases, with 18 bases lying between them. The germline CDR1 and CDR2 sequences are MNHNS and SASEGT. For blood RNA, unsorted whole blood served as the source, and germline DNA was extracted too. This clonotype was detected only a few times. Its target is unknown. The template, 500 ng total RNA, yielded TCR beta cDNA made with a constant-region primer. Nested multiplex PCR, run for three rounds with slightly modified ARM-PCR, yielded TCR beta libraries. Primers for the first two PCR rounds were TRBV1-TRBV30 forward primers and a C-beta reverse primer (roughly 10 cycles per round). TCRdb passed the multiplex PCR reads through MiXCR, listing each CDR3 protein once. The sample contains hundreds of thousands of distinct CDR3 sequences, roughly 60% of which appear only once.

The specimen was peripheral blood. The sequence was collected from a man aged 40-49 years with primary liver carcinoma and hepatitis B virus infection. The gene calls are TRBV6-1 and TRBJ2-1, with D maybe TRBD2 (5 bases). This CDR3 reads CASSLLGALSSYNEQFF. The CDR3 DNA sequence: TGTGCCAGCAGCCTCTTGGGAGCGTTGAGCTCCTACAATGAGCAGTTCTTC.